These 24 T cell receptor beta chains originate from one sample sequenced in a study of blood T cell repertoires in COVID-19. Some clones are missing from TCRdb's copy, which holds only in-frame ones; the method was immunoSEQ multiplex PCR. The sample shows fewer than 250,000 clones, 84% of them seen only once. The sample taken for sequencing was peripheral blood. The receptors here all came from a man aged 50 or older with acute or convalescent COVID-19.

The table lists this clone with a count of one. At one boundary the junction diverges from the germline segment, which might be a read error. V usage is TRBV18 and J usage is TRBJ2-7; 7 bases agree with TRBD2. This CDR3 is built from 12 residues. From germline, CDR1 is KGHSH and CDR2 LQKENI. The CDR3 spells CASSPPLREVSF. CDR3 coding DNA: TGTGCCAGCTCCCCGCCTCTTCGGGAGGTCTCTTTC.

This sequence joins TRBV7-3 and TRBJ2-1; 7 bases line up with TRBD2. Germline CDR1 and CDR2: SGHTA and FQGTGA. V was pared by 2 bases and J by 1 base, with 2 bases of the junction left unmatched. The length of the CDR3 is 15 residues. The CDR3 loop reads CASSLLAASYNEQFF. CDR3 in DNA: TGTGCCAGCAGCTTACTAGCGGCTTCCTACAATGAGCAGTTCTTC.

The V and J genes are TRBV11-3 and TRBJ2-5, with a tentative D call TRBD1 (6 bases). The CDR3 is made up of 14 amino acids. Germline CDR1 reads SGHNT; CDR2 reads YENEEA. With 4 bases removed from V and 3 bases from J, the gap between germline ends came to 12 bases. Here the CDR3 DNA reads TGTGCCAGCAGCTATCTCAGGGGCGAAGAGACCCAGTACTTC. Its protein product is CASSYLRGEETQYF.

The chain employs TRBV5-8 and TRBJ1-2, with 9 bases that match TRBD1. Per germline, CDR1 SGHTS and CDR2 YDEGEE. V lost 2 bases and J lost 11; bases outside the gene matches: 7. The CDR3 consists of 13 residues. The CDR3 protein is CASSFGTGTRYTF. The CDR3 nucleotides read TGTGCCAGCAGCTTCGGGACAGGGACAAGGTACACCTTC.

This clone occurred once. This chain's CDR3 is CASSTTGTGPGEQYF. The CDR3 DNA follows: TGTGCCAGTAGTACAACCGGGACAGGACCTGGGGAGCAGTACTTC. V and J are TRBV19 and TRBJ2-7; 8 bases agree with TRBD1. There are 15 residues in the CDR3. J was trimmed by 7 bases and V by 4 bases; bases with no gene match: 12. CDR1 and CDR2 (germline): LNHDA, SQIVND (reference sequence).

This chain connects TRBV3-1 (or the pseudogene TRBV3-2) to TRBJ2-3; 7 bases match TRBD1. CDR1 and CDR2 (germline): LGHDT, YNNKEL (reference sequence). The CDR3 totals 16 residues. With 5 bases clipped from V and 0 bases from J, the junction kept 8 bases outside the gene matches. DNA of the CDR3: TGTGCCAGCAGCAGACCCTTGACAGGGAGCACAGATACGCAGTATTTT. Its protein is CASSRPLTGSTDTQYF.

The chain has TRBV5-4 and TRBJ1-2, with 7 bases that match TRBD1. The germline gives CDR1 SGHNT, CDR2 YYREEE (reference sequence). This CDR3 contains 15 residues. Trimming at V came to 0 bases and at J to 1 base, leaving 3 bases not matched to a gene. The CDR3 DNA reads TGTGCCAGCAGCTTGGATGGACAGGTTAACTATGGCTACACCTTC. Protein sequence: CASSLDGQVNYGYTF. The full variable domain, completed using reference TRBV5-4 and TRBJ1-2, is ETGVTQSPTHLIKTRGQQVTLRCSSQSGHNTVSWYQQALGQGPQFIFQYYREEENGRGNFPPRFSGLQFPNYSSELNVNALELDDSALYLCASSLDGQVNYGYTFGSGTRLTVV.

The chain has TRBV3-1 (or the pseudogene TRBV3-2) and TRBJ2-3, with 7 bases identical to TRBD2. The trim removed 3 bases at V and 4 bases at J, leaving 4 bases unmatched. The CDR3 loop spans 14 amino acids. The germline V gene encodes CDR1 LGHDT and CDR2 YNNKEL (reference sequence). For the CDR3, the DNA is TGTGCCAGCAGCCAGGGGGGGTGGGCAGATACGCAGTATTTT. Amino acids: CASSQGGWADTQYF.

The gene calls are TRBV19 and TRBJ2-7; 7 nucleotides line up with TRBD2. V dropped 4 bases and J dropped 1; count of bases not matched to a gene: 4. Looked up from germline, CDR1 is LNHDA and CDR2 is SQIVND (reference sequence). The CDR3 loop spans 14 amino acids. The CDR3 coding sequence is TGTGCCAGTAGTAAGACTAGCAGTTCCTACGAGCAGTACTTC. Protein product: CASSKTSSSYEQYF.

The J gene is TRBJ1-6, the V gene TRBV6-2 or TRBV6-3; D gene ambiguous. Trimming pared 0 bases from V and 7 bases from J, leaving 4 bases between. This CDR3 has 13 amino acids. Germline V gene data show CDR1 as MNHEY and CDR2 as SVGEGT. CDR3 loop: CASSYSGNSPLHF. CDR3 DNA sequence: TGTGCCAGCAGTTACTCCGGGAATTCACCCCTCCACTTT.

The gene calls are TRBV27 and TRBJ2-7; 13 bases map to TRBD2. The CDR3 spans 15 residues. Trimming cost V 6 bases and J 0 bases; bases outside gene matches: 2. CDR1 is MNHEY and CDR2 is SMNVEV in the germline V gene (reference sequence). CDR3 loop: CASRGTSGASYEQYF. The DNA of the CDR3 is TGTGCCAGCAGAGGGACTAGCGGGGCCTCCTACGAGCAGTACTTC.

The chain is built from TRBV28 and TRBJ2-7; 11 positions agree with TRBD1. The CDR3 is 15 residues long. V gave up 5 bases and J gave up 6 bases; unmatched junction bases: 9. The germline gives CDR1 MDHEN, CDR2 SYDVKM. The CDR3 DNA reads as TGTGCCAGCAGTCCTCCGGGACAGGGGGGCTTCGAGCAGTACTTC. It specifies CASSPPGQGGFEQYF.

The genes are TRBV4-1 and TRBJ1-3; D gene ambiguous. CDR1 and CDR2 (germline): MGHRA, YSYEKL. Trimming took off 1 base at V and 1 base at J, with 11 bases between the two ends. The CDR3 loop spans 16 amino acids. The CDR3 sequence: CASSQGAGLSGNTIYF. CDR3 sequence (DNA): TGCGCCAGCAGCCAAGGGGCCGGATTGTCTGGAAACACCATATATTTT.

This clone was recorded once. J is TRBJ2-7 and V is TRBV7-6; a possible D gene is TRBD2 (6 bases). The V end lost 5 bases, the J end lost 2 bases, and 16 bases lay between the germline ends. The germline V gene has CDR1 SGHVS and CDR2 FNYEAQ. The CDR3 totals 15 residues. The CDR3 DNA sequence: TGTGCCAGCAGCCCCGTGGGCGGGGTACCCTACGAGCAGTACTTC. Its protein is CASSPVGGVPYEQYF.

The chain couples TRBV27 to TRBJ1-6, with 7 bases fitting TRBD1. Germline trimming cut 5 bases from V and 9 bases from J; bases unmatched to any gene: 4. This CDR3 is 13 amino acids long. CDR1 and CDR2 from the germline V gene are MNHEY and SMNVEV (reference sequence). The CDR3 region has the DNA TGTGCCAGCAGTGAACACAGGGGTTCACCCCTCCACTTT. Amino acid sequence: CASSEHRGSPLHF.

The chain links TRBV15 to TRBJ2-1, with D possibly being TRBD2 (5 bases). V was clipped by 5 bases and J by 8 bases, with 22 bases between them. The CDR3 covers 16 residues. The germline gives CDR1 LNHNV, CDR2 YYDKDF (reference sequence). DNA of the CDR3: TGTGCCACCAGCCCAAAAAGCCTAGCAAATGCCTATGAGCAGTTCTTC. It yields the protein CATSPKSLANAYEQFF.

J is TRBJ2-5 and V is TRBV5-4; TRBD2 agrees at 9 bases. This CDR3 comprises 16 residues. Trimming cost V 4 bases and J 5 bases; bases outside gene matches: 12. Germline V CDR1 and CDR2: SGHNT, YYREEE (reference sequence). The DNA of the CDR3 is TGTGCCAGCAGCAAACAGGCGGGGGGGGTGCGCGAGACCCAGTACTTC. Protein product: CASSKQAGGVRETQYF.

V is TRBV2 and J is TRBJ2-1; 8 bases are shared with TRBD2. Germline values: CDR1 SNHLY, CDR2 FYNNEI. Trimming removed 10 bases from V and 7 bases from J; junction bases left unmatched: 15. This CDR3 spans 15 amino acids. In DNA, the CDR3 is TGTGCCAATAGAAAGCTTAGCGGGGAGTGGAATGAGCAGTTCTTC. Protein: CANRKLSGEWNEQFF.

The rearrangement uses TRBV28 and TRBJ1-2; tentatively, D is TRBD1 (5 bases). The germline CDR1 and CDR2 sequences are MDHEN and SYDVKM. Trimming pared 3 bases from V and 2 bases from J, leaving 10 bases between. The CDR3 spans 14 residues. In DNA form, the CDR3 reads TGTGCCAGCAGTTTCGTCAGGGCCAACTATGGCTACACCTTC. Encoded protein: CASSFVRANYGYTF.

The CDR3 reads CAWSLSGANVLTF. The DNA of the CDR3 is TGTGCCTGGAGCCTCTCTGGGGCCAACGTCCTGACTTTC. This chain joins TRBV30 and TRBJ2-6, with D hard to call. Germline V CDR1 and CDR2: GTSNPN, SVGIG (reference sequence). CDR3 size: 13 residues. V was clipped by 3 bases and J by 0 bases, with 3 bases between them. Filled out from reference TRBV30 and TRBJ2-6, the complete variable domain reads SQTIHQWPATLVQPVGSPLSLECTVEGTSNPNLYWYRQAAGRGLQLLFYSVGIGQISSEVPQNLSASRPQDRQFILSSKKLLLSDSGFYLCAWSLSGANVLTFGAGSRLTVL.

Remarks on this clone: The identical CDR3 is also encoded by other nucleotide sequences in the sample. V and J are TRBV3-1 (or the pseudogene TRBV3-2) and TRBJ1-5, with D possibly TRBD1 on 5 matching bases. Deletions cut 1 base from V and 0 bases from J, with 7 bases between. CDR1 is LGHDT, CDR2 YNNKEL, per germline (reference sequence). The CDR3 has 15 amino acids. CDR3 DNA: TGTGCCAGCAGCCAAGGGGGCCATAGCAATCAGCCCCAGCATTTT. This sequence encodes CASSQGGHSNQPQHF.

Only one count was recorded for this clone. V is TRBV30 and J is TRBJ2-7; maybe TRBD2 (6 bases). From germline, CDR1 is GTSNPN and CDR2 SVGIG (reference sequence). The V gene lost 2 bases and the J gene lost 6 bases, with 14 bases spanning the gap. CDR3 length: 13 residues. Here the CDR3 reads CAWSWTGDREQYF. CDR3 nucleotide sequence: TGTGCCTGGAGTTGGACGGGGGACCGCGAGCAGTACTTC. The variable domain in full, completed from reference TRBV30 and TRBJ2-7, reads SQTIHQWPATLVQPVGSPLSLECTVEGTSNPNLYWYRQAAGRGLQLLFYSVGIGQISSEVPQNLSASRPQDRQFILSSKKLLLSDSGFYLCAWSWTGDREQYFGPGTRLTVT.

The chain recombines TRBV13 with TRBJ1-2; TRBD1 might be the D (6 bases). Looked up from germline, CDR1 is PRHDT and CDR2 is FYEKMQ (reference sequence). The V end lost 5 bases, the J end lost 5 bases, and 18 bases lay between the germline ends. The CDR3 runs to 15 residues. The CDR3 sequence: CASSLTGPVTYGYTF. The DNA of the CDR3 is TGTGCCAGCAGCCTAACAGGGCCCGTTACTTATGGCTACACCTTC.

V and J are TRBV5-5 and TRBJ2-7; 8 positions agree with TRBD1. From germline, CDR1 is SGHKS and CDR2 YYEKEE (reference sequence). CDR3 length: 15 residues. The V and J ends lost 1 base and 6 bases, in that order; junction bases with no gene match: 9. In DNA form, the CDR3 reads TGTGCCAGCAGCTTGAGGACAGGGTTGAAGTTCGAGCAGTACTTC. Residues: CASSLRTGLKFEQYF.